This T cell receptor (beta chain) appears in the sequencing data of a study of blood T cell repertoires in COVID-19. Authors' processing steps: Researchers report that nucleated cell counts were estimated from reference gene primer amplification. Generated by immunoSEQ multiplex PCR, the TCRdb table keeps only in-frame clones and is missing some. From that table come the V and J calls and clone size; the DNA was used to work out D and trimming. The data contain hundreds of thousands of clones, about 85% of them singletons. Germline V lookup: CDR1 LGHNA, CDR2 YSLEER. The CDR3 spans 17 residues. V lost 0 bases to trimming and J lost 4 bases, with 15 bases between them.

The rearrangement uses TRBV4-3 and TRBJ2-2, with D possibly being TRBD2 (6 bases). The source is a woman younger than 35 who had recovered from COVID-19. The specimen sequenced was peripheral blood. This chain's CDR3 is CASSQDWGDNPTGELFF. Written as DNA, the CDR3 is TGCGCCAGCAGCCAAGATTGGGGGGATAATCCCACCGGGGAGCTGTTTTTT.